This is a list of T cell receptor beta chains from one sample in a study of blood T cell repertoires in COVID-19. Generated by immunoSEQ multiplex PCR, the TCRdb table keeps only in-frame clones and is missing some. In the table there are roughly 200,000 clones, about nine tenths of which are singletons. Material for sequencing was PBMCs or T cells enriched from blood (not recorded which). Source of these receptors: a woman aged 30 to 39 who had recovered from COVID-19. CDR3s include the opening cysteine and the closing phenylalanine or tryptophan. Fields, in order: D gene, J gene, clone size, V gene, CDR3 protein, CDR3 DNA. A D gene is named only where the DNA matches it firmly. Expanded clones get a size class; other rows say once, few or many, or leave the size out.

TRBD1 TRBJ2-5 NA TRBV7-3 CASSSDRVETQYF TGTGCCAGCAGCTCCGACAGGGTAGAGACCCAGTACTTC
NA TRBJ1-5 NA TRBV19 CASSILGEGSQPQHF TGTGCCAGTAGTATACTCGGGGAGGGTAGTCAGCCCCAGCATTTT
TRBD2 TRBJ2-2 NA TRBV11-3 CASSPHVGGEVGELFF TGTGCCAGCAGCCCGCACGTCGGGGGGGAGGTCGGGGAGCTGTTTTTT
NA TRBJ1-1 NA TRBV5-5 CASSLIQMNTEAFF TGTGCCAGCAGCTTGATCCAGATGAACACTGAAGCTTTCTTT
NA TRBJ1-5 NA TRBV6-2/TRBV6-3 CASSYIGGSEPQHF TGTGCCAGCAGTTACATCGGAGGGTCTGAGCCCCAGCATTTT
NA TRBJ1-5 once TRBV6-1 CASSDGQGLDQPQHF TGTGCCAGCAGTGATGGGCAGGGGTTAGATCAGCCCCAGCATTTT
NA TRBJ2-2 NA TRBV11-3 CASRVGGGENTGELFF TGTGCCAGCAGGGTAGGAGGGGGCGAAAACACCGGGGAGCTGTTTTTT
NA TRBJ2-3 once TRBV18 CASSPVSDTQYF TGTGCCAGCTCACCCGTATCAGATACGCAGTATTTT
TRBD2 TRBJ2-1 once TRBV7-7 CASSLAQSREGRYNEQFF TGTGCCAGCAGCTTAGCCCAAAGCAGGGAGGGCCGCTACAATGAGCAGTTCTTC
NA TRBJ1-6 NA TRBV21-1 CASSKLFWWQFSPLHF TGTGCCAGCAGCAAATTGTTCTGGTGGCAGTTTTCACCCCTCCACTTT
TRBD2 TRBJ2-3 NA TRBV19 CASSLARREGTDTQYF TGTGCCAGTAGTCTGGCCCGGCGGGAGGGCACAGATACGCAGTATTTT
NA TRBJ1-5 NA TRBV20-1 CSASLGRTTNQPQHF TGCAGTGCTAGTTTGGGCAGAACAACCAATCAGCCCCAGCATTTT